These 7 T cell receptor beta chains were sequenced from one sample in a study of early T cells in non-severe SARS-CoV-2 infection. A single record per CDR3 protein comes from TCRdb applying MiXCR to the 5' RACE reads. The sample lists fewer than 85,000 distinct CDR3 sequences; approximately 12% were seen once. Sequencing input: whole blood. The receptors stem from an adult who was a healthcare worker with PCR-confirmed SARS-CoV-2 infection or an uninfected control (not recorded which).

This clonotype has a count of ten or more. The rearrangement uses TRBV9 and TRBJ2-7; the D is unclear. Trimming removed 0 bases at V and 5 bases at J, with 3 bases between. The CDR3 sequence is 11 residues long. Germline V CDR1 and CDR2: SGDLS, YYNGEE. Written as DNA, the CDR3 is TGTGCCAGCAGCGTAGGGGACGAGCAGTACTTC. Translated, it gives CASSVGDEQYF. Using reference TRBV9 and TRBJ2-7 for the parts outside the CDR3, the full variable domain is DSGVTQTPKHLITATGQRVTLRCSPRSGDLSVYWYQQSLDQGLQFLIQYYNGEERAKGNILERFSAQQFPDLHSELNLSSLELGDSALYFCASSVGDEQYFGPGTRLTVT.

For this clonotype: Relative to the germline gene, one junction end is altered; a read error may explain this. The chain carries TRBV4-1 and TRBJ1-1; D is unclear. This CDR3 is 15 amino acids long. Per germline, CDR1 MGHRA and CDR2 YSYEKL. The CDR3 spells CANSQETVRTTEAFF. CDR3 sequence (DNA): TGCGCCAACAGCCAAGAAACCGTGCGGACCACTGAAGCTTTCTTT.

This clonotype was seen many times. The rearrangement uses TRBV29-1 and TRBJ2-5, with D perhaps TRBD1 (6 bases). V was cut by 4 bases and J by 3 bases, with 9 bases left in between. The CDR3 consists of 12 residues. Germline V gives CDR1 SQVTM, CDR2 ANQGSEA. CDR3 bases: TGCAGCGTTGGTCAGGGGAAAGAGACCCAGTACTTC. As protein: CSVGQGKETQYF.

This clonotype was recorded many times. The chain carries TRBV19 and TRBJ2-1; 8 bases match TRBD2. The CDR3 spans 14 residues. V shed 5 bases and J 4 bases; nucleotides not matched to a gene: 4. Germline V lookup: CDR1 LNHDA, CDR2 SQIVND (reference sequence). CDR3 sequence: CASSDGTRYNEQFF. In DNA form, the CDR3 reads TGTGCCAGTAGTGACGGGACTAGATACAATGAGCAGTTCTTC.

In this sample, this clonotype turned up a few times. CDR3 sequence reads: CASSVHRRDEQYF. CDR3 DNA sequence: TGTGCCAGCAGTGTCCACCGCAGGGACGAGCAGTACTTC. The rearrangement links TRBV27 to TRBJ2-7; tentative D call: TRBD1 (5 bases). Germline V gene data show CDR1 as MNHEY and CDR2 as SMNVEV (reference sequence). This CDR3 has 13 amino acids. V gave up 5 bases and J gave up 5 bases, with 13 bases separating them.

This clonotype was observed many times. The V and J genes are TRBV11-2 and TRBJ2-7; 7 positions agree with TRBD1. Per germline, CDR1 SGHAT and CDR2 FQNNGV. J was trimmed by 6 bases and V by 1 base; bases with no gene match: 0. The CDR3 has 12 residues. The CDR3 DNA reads TGTGCCAGCAGCTTAGGGACAGGCGAGCAGTACTTC. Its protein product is CASSLGTGEQYF.

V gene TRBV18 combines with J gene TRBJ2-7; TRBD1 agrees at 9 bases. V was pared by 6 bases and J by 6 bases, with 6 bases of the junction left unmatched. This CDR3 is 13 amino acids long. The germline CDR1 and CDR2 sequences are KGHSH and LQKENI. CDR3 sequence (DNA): TGTGCCAGCTCTTCGACAGGGGGAGGCGAGCAGTACTTC. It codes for CASSSTGGGEQYF.